These 15 T cell receptor beta chains share one sample of origin, sequenced in a study of T cells in Graves' hyperthyroidism and ophthalmopathy. Amplified TCR beta CDR3 regions derived from RNA transcripts. HTBI primers were used for first-round RT-PCR of the TCR CDR3. TCRdb recomputed calls from the multiplex PCR reads with MiXCR, one row per CDR3 protein. Of around 690,000 distinct CDR3 sequences listed, roughly 20% were seen once; the top ten hold roughly 30%. The sequenced sample consisted of blood. The receptors come from a man aged 25 to 45 with Graves' ophthalmopathy.

The chain recombines TRBV11-2 with TRBJ2-2, with 8 bases that match TRBD1. The CDR3 is 12 residues long. V was clipped by 6 bases and J by 13 bases; unmatched bases: 7. CDR1 and CDR2 (germline): SGHAT, FQNNGV. CDR3: CASSAGGPALFF. CDR3 nucleotides: TGTGCCAGCAGTGCAGGGGGCCCGGCGCTGTTTTTT.

The V call is TRBV4-1, the J call TRBJ2-7; TRBD2 matches 10 bases. Trimming at V came to 0 bases and at J to 2 bases, leaving 7 bases not matched to a gene. Per germline, CDR1 MGHRA and CDR2 YSYEKL. There are 17 residues in the CDR3. The CDR3 region is CASSQEFWLAGAYEQYF. The CDR3 bases are TGCGCCAGCAGCCAAGAATTTTGGCTAGCGGGAGCCTACGAGCAGTACTTC.

This chain links TRBV10-1 with TRBJ2-2; D is unresolved. Trimming shortened V by 3 bases and J by 6 bases, and 5 bases separated the two germline ends. CDR3 length: 12 amino acids. The germline V gene encodes CDR1 WNHNN and CDR2 SYGVQD (reference sequence). CDR3 in DNA: TGCGCCAGCAGTGACGACCCCGGGGAGCTGTTTTTT. It is translated as CASSDDPGELFF.

This clonotype was counted a few times. CDR3: CASSSRLGLTRGETQYF. In DNA, the CDR3 is TGTGCCAGCAGCTCTCGGCTGGGACTAACCCGCGGAGAGACCCAGTACTTC. This sequence joins TRBV11-2 and TRBJ2-5; TRBD2 matches at 7 bases. V was pared by 4 bases and J by 4 bases, with 15 bases of the junction left unmatched. The CDR3 consists of 17 residues. CDR1 and CDR2 (germline): SGHAT, FQNNGV.

The CDR3 DNA is TGTGCCAGCAGTTTCACCTCCCGAGATACGCAGTATTTT. Translated: CASSFTSRDTQYF. This chain uses TRBV28 with TRBJ2-3; D call uncertain. Germline V gene data show CDR1 as MDHEN and CDR2 as SYDVKM. The CDR3 is 13 amino acids. Between the trimmed V and J ends, which lost 3 bases and 5 bases, there was a span of 9 bases.

The sample holds many counts of this clonotype. The chain uses TRBV5-1 and TRBJ2-7; perhaps TRBD2 as D (6 bases). Germline V gene data show CDR1 as SGHRS and CDR2 as YFSETQ. V was pared by 7 bases and J by 5 bases, with 16 bases between. The CDR3 covers 13 residues. Here the CDR3 DNA reads TGCGCCAGCGATACGGGGGAAAAGGACGAGCAGTACTTC. It is translated as CASDTGEKDEQYF.

V is TRBV20-1 and J is TRBJ2-7; tentative D call: TRBD2 (6 bases). V was trimmed by 3 bases and J by 0 bases, leaving 15 bases between them. This CDR3 contains 15 residues. Germline lookup yields CDR1 DFQATT and CDR2 SNEGSKA (reference sequence). CDR3: CSASEAGRSSYEQYF. DNA for the CDR3: TGCAGTGCTAGTGAGGCGGGACGTAGCTCCTACGAGCAGTACTTC.

This clonotype was observed at least ten times. This rearrangement joins TRBV28 to TRBJ2-3, with unresolved D. This CDR3 is 12 amino acids long. Trimming took 6 bases from V and 4 from J, leaving 8 bases between them. The V gene's germline CDR1 is MDHEN and CDR2 SYDVKM. The CDR3 DNA follows: TGTGCCAGCAGGGGCAGCGCAGATACGCAGTATTTT. Its translation is CASRGSADTQYF.

V usage is TRBV30 and J usage is TRBJ2-6; unclear D gene. The CDR3 totals 13 residues. The V end was cut by 2 bases, the J end by 3 bases, with 5 bases between. Germline V gives CDR1 GTSNPN, CDR2 SVGIG (reference sequence). CDR3 residues: CAWSRFGANVLTF. The CDR3 nucleotides are TGTGCCTGGAGTAGGTTTGGGGCCAACGTCCTGACTTTC.

The genes are TRBV15 and TRBJ2-7, with 8 bases lining up with TRBD1. Germline V gene lookup returns CDR1 LNHNV and CDR2 YYDKDF (reference sequence). The CDR3 sequence is 16 residues long. V lost 1 base to trimming and J lost 0 bases; unmatched junction nucleotides: 5. CDR3 loop: CATSRGQGPSSYEQYF. CDR3 sequence (DNA): TGTGCCACCAGCAGAGGACAGGGGCCGTCCTCCTACGAGCAGTACTTC.

This clonotype was seen a handful of times. At one of its ends the junction is not consistent with the germline gene, which may arise from a read error. This chain joins TRBV28 and TRBJ1-5; D remains unclear. CDR1 and CDR2 (germline): MDHEN, SYDVKM. This CDR3 is built from 13 residues. The DNA of the CDR3 is TGTACCAGCAGTTTAGATCGCAATCAGCCCCAGCATTTT. Protein: CTSSLDRNQPQHF.

The rearrangement joins TRBV2 to TRBJ2-1; 9 positions agree with TRBD2. With 4 bases clipped from V and 6 bases from J, the junction kept 7 bases outside the gene matches. Germline CDR1 is SNHLY and CDR2 is FYNNEI. This CDR3 is built from 15 residues. CDR3 nucleotide sequence: TGTGCCAGCAGTGGTTTAGCGGGAGCGCGCAATGAGCAGTTCTTC. This translates into CASSGLAGARNEQFF.

A few counts support this clonotype. The V and J genes are TRBV11-2 and TRBJ1-2, with TRBD1 matching 7 bases. CDR3 size: 12 residues. V was pared by 3 bases and J by 7 bases, with 2 bases of the junction left unmatched. Germline loops: CDR1 SGHAT, CDR2 FQNNGV. The CDR3 here is CASSFDRAGYTF. The CDR3 DNA follows: TGTGCCAGCAGCTTCGACAGGGCTGGCTACACCTTC. Together with reference TRBV11-2 and TRBJ1-2, the CDR3 gives the full variable domain: EAGVAQSPRYKIIEKRQSVAFWCNPISGHATLYWYQQILGQGPKLLIQFQNNGVVDDSQLPKDRFSAERLKGVDSTLKIQPAKLEDSAVYLCASSFDRAGYTFGSGTRLTVV.

This clonotype was found a few times. J is TRBJ2-4 and V is TRBV18; TRBD1 matches 8 bases. V was clipped by 3 bases and J by 7 bases; unmatched bases: 5. The CDR3 is made up of 14 amino acids. CDR1 is KGHSH, CDR2 LQKENI, per germline. CDR3 nucleotides: TGTGCCAGCTCACCGGGACAGGCCGGGAACATTCAGTACTTC. Amino acids: CASSPGQAGNIQYF.

The sample holds many counts of this clonotype. This chain links TRBV2 with TRBJ1-1; D is possibly TRBD1 (5 bases). V was pared by 1 base and J by 6 bases, with 9 bases between. The CDR3 has 13 residues. The germline V gene has CDR1 SNHLY and CDR2 FYNNEI. CDR3 in DNA: TGTGCCAGCAGTGAAGGCAGGGTCCCTGAAGCTTTCTTT. It is translated as CASSEGRVPEAFF. The full variable domain, in which reference TRBV2 and TRBJ1-1 provide the parts outside the CDR3, is EPEVTQTPSHQVTQMGQEVILRCVPISNHLYFYWYRQILGQKVEFLVSFYNNEISEKSEIFDDQFSVERPDGSNFTLKIRSTKLEDSAMYFCASSEGRVPEAFFGQGTRLTVV.